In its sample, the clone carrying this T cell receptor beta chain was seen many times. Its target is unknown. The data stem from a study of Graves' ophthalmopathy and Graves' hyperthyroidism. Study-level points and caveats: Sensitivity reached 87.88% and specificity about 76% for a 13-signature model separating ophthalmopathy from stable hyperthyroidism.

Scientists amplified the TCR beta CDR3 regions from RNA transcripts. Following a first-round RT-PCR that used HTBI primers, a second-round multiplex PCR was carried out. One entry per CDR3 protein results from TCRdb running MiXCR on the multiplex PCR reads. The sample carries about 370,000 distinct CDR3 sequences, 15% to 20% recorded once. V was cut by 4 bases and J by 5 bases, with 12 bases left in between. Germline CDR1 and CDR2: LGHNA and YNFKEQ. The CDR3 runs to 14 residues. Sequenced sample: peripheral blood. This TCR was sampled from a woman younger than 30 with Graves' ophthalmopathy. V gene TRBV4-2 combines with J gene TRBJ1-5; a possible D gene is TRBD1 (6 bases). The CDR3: CASSPTGGHQPQHF. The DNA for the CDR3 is TGTGCCAGCAGCCCGACCGGGGGGCATCAGCCCCAGCATTTT.